This TCR beta chain comes out of a study of identical twins. This clonotype was picked up a small number of times. TCRdb processed the 5' RACE reads anew with MiXCR; each CDR3 protein has one entry. The table shows about 330,000 distinct CDR3 sequences, with roughly an eighth occurring only once. This CDR3 has 11 amino acids. Trimming removed 4 bases at V and 10 bases at J, with 8 bases between. In germline, CDR1 is MDHEN, CDR2 SYDVKM. These same data were also listed under a study on yellow fever vaccine responses in identical twins.

The chain couples TRBV28 to TRBJ1-5; D is ambiguous. The clonotype was recovered from a woman aged 18-35 years in good health. Sequencing was done on a sample of CD8+ T cells sorted from blood. CDR3 DNA sequence: TGTGCCAGCAGTTCAGTCAGCCCCCAGCATTTT. It yields the protein CASSSVSPQHF.